This T cell receptor (beta chain) was documented in a study of cytomegalovirus exposure and HLA in healthy donors. The study's findings and limits: Most TCR beta V segments were productive about 87% or about 30% of the time in an earlier analysis. Later findings reportedly placed an Asian-associated ancestry cluster below the roughly 700-donor mean for N-insertions.

On this clone itself: Antigen: not known.

The V segment lost 4 bases and the J segment 1 base; nucleotides outside the gene matches: 1. This CDR3 has 14 amino acids. Looked up from germline, CDR1 is ENHRY and CDR2 is SYGVKD. Researchers ran the PCR with 60 Vbeta and 13 Jbeta primers. Sequenced by immunoSEQ multiplex PCR; TCRdb stores in-frame clones only, minus some. The sample lists about 160,000 clones; approximately 72% were seen once. The gene calls are TRBV10-3 and TRBJ2-5; 9 positions agree with TRBD2. Sequenced: PBMCs. This receptor was obtained from a female donor in good health and CMV-seronegative. CDR3 sequence (DNA): TGTGCCATCAGTGCGACTAGCGGCCAAGAGACCCAGTACTTC. Its translation is CAISATSGQETQYF.